The source of this T cell receptor (beta chain) is a study of kidney transplant recipient with SARS-CoV-2 infection. Worth noting for this clonotype: A read error may be the cause here, since a much bigger clone is one base away.

The V gene's germline CDR1 is SGHVS and CDR2 FQNEAQ. The CDR3 length is 17 residues. V was trimmed by 5 bases and J by 4 bases, leaving 23 bases between them. TCRdb re-analysed the reads in MiXCR, keeping a single row per CDR3 protein. The sample has 200,000 to 300,000 distinct CDR3 sequences; around 26% are singletons. The receptor was derived from a male patient between 25 and 40 years old who had COVID-19 and was a kidney transplant recipient. The graft donor may have given rise to some T cells. The material was a blood sample, obtained at baseline and between days 110 and 120 from a kidney transplant recipient. The chain has TRBV7-8 and TRBJ1-2; D ambiguous. DNA of the CDR3: TGTGCCAGCAGCCCACACGAGTTTACCCGAAAGACCTATGGCTACACCTTC. This codes for CASSPHEFTRKTYGYTF.